Listed below are T cell receptor beta chains from one sample, sequenced in a study of shared clonotypes between healthy human individuals. The assay was immunoSEQ multiplex PCR, and TCRdb's table has in-frame clones only and misses some. The sample has about 470,000 clones; roughly 83% are singletons. Sequences were obtained from PBMCs. The receptors originated from a woman in her thirties or forties in good health. Some clones in this sample may be carry-over from other donors' samples. CDR3s include the opening cysteine and the closing phenylalanine or tryptophan. D genes are given only for firm matches. Clone size appears in some rows only: once, few, many, or a class for an expanded clone.

j_gene: TRBJ1-2; abundance: NA; d_gene: TRBD1; v_gene: TRBV6-6; CDR3aa: CASSYWDREGEGGYTF; CDR3nt: TGTGCCAGCAGTTACTGGGACAGGGAAGGAGAAGGGGGCTACACCTTC
j_gene: TRBJ1-3; abundance: NA; d_gene: NA; v_gene: TRBV28; CDR3aa: CASSFRGSGNTIYF; CDR3nt: TGTGCCAGCAGTTTCAGGGGTTCTGGAAACACCATATATTTT
j_gene: TRBJ2-7; abundance: NA; d_gene: NA; v_gene: TRBV5-1; CDR3aa: CASRPTSLRGEQYF; CDR3nt: TGCGCCAGCCGTCCTACTAGTCTTCGTGGGGAGCAGTACTTC
j_gene: TRBJ2-1; abundance: NA; d_gene: NA; v_gene: TRBV7-7; CDR3aa: CASSRIRGAYNEQFF; CDR3nt: TGTGCTAGCAGCCGCATCCGCGGGGCCTACAATGAGCAGTTCTTC
j_gene: TRBJ2-1; abundance: NA; d_gene: TRBD1; v_gene: TRBV5-1; CDR3aa: CASSYRTGATMANEQFF; CDR3nt: TGCGCCAGCAGCTACAGGACAGGGGCCACCATGGCGAATGAGCAGTTCTTC
j_gene: TRBJ1-1; abundance: NA; d_gene: TRBD1; v_gene: TRBV11-2; CDR3aa: CASTALTGLNTEAFF; CDR3nt: TGTGCCAGCACAGCCTTGACAGGGTTGAACACTGAAGCTTTCTTT
j_gene: TRBJ2-7; abundance: NA; d_gene: NA; v_gene: TRBV5-1; CDR3aa: CASSADGVSYEQYF; CDR3nt: TGCGCCAGCAGCGCCGACGGCGTCTCCTACGAGCAGTACTTC
j_gene: TRBJ2-3; abundance: once; d_gene: NA; v_gene: TRBV6-1; CDR3aa: CAGTSSPGSTDTQYF; CDR3nt: TGTGCCGGGACGTCTAGCCCAGGAAGCACAGATACGCAGTATTTT
j_gene: TRBJ1-1; abundance: NA; d_gene: NA; v_gene: TRBV6-6; CDR3aa: CASSVGRRMNTEAFF; CDR3nt: TGTGCCAGCAGTGTCGGACGGAGAATGAACACTGAAGCTTTCTTT
j_gene: TRBJ2-5; abundance: NA; d_gene: NA; v_gene: TRBV9; CDR3aa: CASSVVHTGETQYF; CDR3nt: TGTGCCAGCAGCGTAGTACATACGGGGGAGACCCAGTACTTC
j_gene: TRBJ1-5; abundance: few; d_gene: NA; v_gene: TRBV28; CDR3aa: CASSLTGPPNQPQHF; CDR3nt: TGTGCCAGCAGCCTTACAGGGCCCCCAAATCAGCCCCAGCATTTT
j_gene: TRBJ2-6; abundance: many; d_gene: NA; v_gene: TRBV9; CDR3aa: CASSLGESSGANVLTF; CDR3nt: TGTGCCAGCAGCCTGGGAGAATCCTCTGGGGCCAACGTCCTGACTTTC
j_gene: TRBJ2-7; abundance: NA; d_gene: TRBD1; v_gene: TRBV4-3; CDR3aa: CASSQYFRDRAIDEQYF; CDR3nt: TGCGCCAGCAGCCAGTACTTCCGGGACAGGGCCATTGACGAGCAGTACTTC
j_gene: TRBJ2-2; abundance: NA; d_gene: TRBD1; v_gene: TRBV28; CDR3aa: CASSSPQGAVTGELFF; CDR3nt: TGTGCCAGCAGTTCACCTCAGGGGGCGGTCACCGGGGAGCTGTTTTTT
j_gene: TRBJ2-1; abundance: NA; d_gene: TRBD2; v_gene: TRBV11-1; CDR3aa: CASSLMGLAGLSFF; CDR3nt: TGTGCCAGCAGCCTAATGGGACTAGCGGGATTGTCGTTCTTC